Sequencing of this T cell receptor (beta chain) was carried out in a study of shared clonotypes between healthy human individuals (TCRdb year 2020). Broadly, across the study: The cohort comprised two women and three men aged 18 to 49 years. Per donor, three plates each were used for CD4 naive and CD4 memory, two for CD8 naive, and one for CD8 memory. To estimate repertoire size and how much clonotypes are shared between individuals, the study performed deep sequencing of blood TCR repertoires from roughly five healthy adults. Libraries were prepared and TCR repertoires were sequenced by different laboratories using diverse techniques, in order to increase sequencing depth and limit assay-specific biases. Leukapheresis yielded between about 0.9 and 10 billion PBMCs per donor.

Cut back by 6 bases and 6 bases, the V and J ends lie 21 bases apart. Including cysteine and phenylalanine, the CDR3 has 15 amino acids. Only the CDR3 DNA stays, 45 bases, in frame from base 1. CDR1 SGDLS and CDR2 YYNGEE were looked up in the germline V gene. With regard to this clone: Its antigen is still unknown. Base qualities are not at hand, and no much larger clone is one base apart.

Using the deep immunoSEQ assay, TCR CDR3 regions were amplified from genomic DNA by multiplex PCR. Genomic DNA extracted from each cell subset was distributed evenly over all wells of several immunoSEQ 96-well plates, and each plate served as one replicate. For sorted subsets, roughly 200 ng of genomic DNA, equivalent to tens of thousands of T cell genomes, went into each replicate PCR. The purified libraries were quantified using a Qubit 3.0 fluorometer, sized with a Bioanalyzer 2100, and then quantified again using the KAPA Library Quantification kit. Every immunoSEQ 96-well plate was sequenced on a dedicated single-read 150-cycle Illumina NextSeq 550 flow cell. In the paper's pipeline: Because only junctional sequences without quality scores were contained in the immunoSEQ output, filtering matching that applied to full-length reads could not be performed. Sequences were annotated with PyIR, a Python wrapper for IgBLAST v1.9, and V/J genes and CDR3 were assigned using IMGT germline references. Reads were filtered out if the reads had weak V/J assignments (E-value above 1e-6), no CDR3, stop codons, out-of-frame junctions, or ambiguous translated residues. V3J clonotypes were defined as sequences sharing the same inferred V gene, J gene, and CDR3 amino acid sequence. To compute the percentage overlap between repertoires, the number of shared unique clonotypes was divided by the size of the smaller repertoire. Richness of each repertoire was evaluated using RTK rarefaction, the Chao1 estimator, and Recon v2.1 estimates of unobserved clonotypes. Generation probabilities for all TCRbeta clonotypes obtained by the gDNA method from several donors were computed using OLGA. This immuneACCESS table, as held by TCRdb, lists in-frame sequences with V and J called but not all clones. Of the missing ones, under half trace to an unresolved V gene in checked studies; the others have no known cause. That table is the source of V, J and clone size, and D and trimming were worked out from the DNA. Present in this sample are roughly 2,000,000 clones, just over 90% of which were seen just once. The ten largest clones take up less than 2% of the sample.

What the study reported, not specific to this receptor: Based on pairwise subsampling, the degree of clonotype sharing among donors was expected to be affected by sequencing depth. Across a handful of donors, around 5% of naive CD4, roughly 3.3% of naive CD8, roughly 2.2% of memory CD4, and approximately 0.42% of memory CD8 clonotypes were shared. Sampling was limited to blood, and TCR repertoires in tissue likely differ from TCR repertoires in blood. Incomplete sequencing was indicated by rarefaction of sorted-subset datasets, despite the large sequencing depth. Clonotypes shared by all four sorted-subset donors showed higher generation probabilities than non-shared clonotypes. Larger estimated clonotype richness was generally found for naive subsets than for memory subsets. Because the study included a small number of donors, the genetic and exposure-history diversity represented was limited.

For the CD8 naive samples, CD45RO-negative cells were positively selected for CCR7, yielding a CD45RA+CCR7+ population from which TemRA cells were excluded. The donors were healthy, HIV-negative adults with no recently reported acute infections or vaccinations. Every donor was a Caucasian adult residing in Nashville, Tennessee, USA. After blood collection by leukapheresis, PBMCs were isolated using Ficoll-Histopaque density gradient centrifugation and then cryopreserved in the vapor phase of liquid nitrogen. Purity and quantity of every magnetically sorted T cell population were checked by analytical flow cytometry. Each sorted fraction had its genomic DNA isolated and then quantified by UV absorbance on a Nanodrop 2000c.

What was sequenced was naive CD8+ T cells from PBMCs. The cell subset or site tag for this specimen amounts to: CD45RA+CCR7+. This TCR was sampled from a man aged 18 to 30 in good health. Some clones in this sample may be carry-over from other donors' samples. The chain is made from TRBV9 and TRBJ1-2; the best D guess is TRBD1, with 6 bases matching. The CDR3 protein: CASTLGGSPTNGYTF. The sequenced DNA: TGTGCCAGCACGTTAGGGGGGTCCCCGACTAATGGCTACACCTTC.